The present T cell receptor beta chain was sequenced within a study of shared clonotypes between healthy human individuals (dated by TCRdb to the early 2020s). General notes on the study: The cohort included a few men and a couple of women between 18 and 49 years of age. For each donor, CD4 naive and CD4 memory were each run on three plates, CD8 naive on two plates, and CD8 memory on one plate. To estimate repertoire size and how much clonotypes are shared between individuals, the study performed deep sequencing of blood TCR repertoires from a few healthy adults. To increase sequencing depth and limit assay-specific biases, TCR repertoire library preparation and sequencing were carried out by different laboratories using diverse techniques. Per donor, leukapheresis produced somewhere between about 0.94 and 9 billion PBMCs.

For the CD8 naive samples, CD45RO-negative cells were positively selected for CCR7, yielding a CD45RA+CCR7+ population from which TemRA cells were excluded. Donors were healthy HIV-negative adults with no recently reported acute infections or vaccinations. Only Caucasian adults living in Nashville, Tennessee, USA were represented among the donors. Blood was collected by leukapheresis, and PBMCs were isolated by Ficoll-Histopaque density gradient centrifugation and then cryopreserved in liquid nitrogen vapor phase. Purity and quantity of every magnetically sorted T cell population were checked by analytical flow cytometry. Each sorted fraction had its genomic DNA isolated and then quantified by UV absorbance on a Nanodrop 2000c. The CDR3, cysteine through phenylalanine, is 12 amino acids long. The DNA shown is the 36-base CDR3, in frame from base 1. V is reduced by 1 base and J by 6 bases, leaving a spacing of 5 bases between them. CDR1 SGHAT and CDR2 FQNNGV were looked up in the germline V gene.

Using the deep immunoSEQ assay, multiplex PCR amplified TCR CDR3 regions from genomic DNA. Genomic DNA extracted from each cell subset was distributed evenly over all wells of several immunoSEQ 96-well plates, and each plate served as one replicate. For sorted subsets, around 0.2 ug of genomic DNA, equivalent to around 30,000 T cell genomes, went into each replicate PCR. Purified libraries were measured with a Qubit 3.0 fluorometer, size-checked on a Bioanalyzer 2100, and measured again with the KAPA Library Quantification kit. A separate single-read 150-cycle Illumina NextSeq 550 flow cell was used to sequence each immunoSEQ 96-well plate. In the source study's methods: Because only junctional sequences without quality scores were contained in the immunoSEQ output, filtering matching that applied to full-length reads could not be performed. To assign V/J genes and CDR3, sequences were annotated against IMGT germline references using PyIR, a Python wrapper for IgBLAST v1.9. Reads were filtered out if the reads had weak V/J assignments (E-value above 1e-6), no CDR3, stop codons, out-of-frame junctions, or ambiguous translated residues. A V3J clonotype was defined by an identical inferred V gene, J gene, and CDR3 amino acid sequence. Percentage overlap between repertoires was computed as shared unique clonotypes divided by the size of the smaller repertoire. Three approaches were used to assess repertoire richness: RTK rarefaction, the Chao1 estimator, and Recon v2.1 estimates of unobserved clonotypes. Generation probabilities were computed with OLGA for all TCRbeta clonotypes obtained by the gDNA method from a few donors. This immuneACCESS table, as held by TCRdb, lists in-frame sequences with V and J called but not all clones. Of the missing ones, under half trace to an unresolved V gene in checked studies; the others have no known cause. V, J and clone size are taken as reported in that table, and D and trimming were inferred from the DNA itself. The sample has some 2,000,000 clones on record, around 96% of them singletons. Of the sample, 1% to 1.3% is held by the ten largest clones.

As to this clone: Its antigen is unknown. Base-call qualities are not available, and no considerably larger clone is one nucleotide away. The sample contains more than one DNA sequence encoding this CDR3.

Study-wide findings and limitations: Compared with non-shared clonotypes, the clonotypes found in all four sorted-subset donors had higher generation probabilities. About 5% of naive CD4, roughly 3.6% of naive CD8, approximately 2% of memory CD4, and 0.35% to 0.4% of memory CD8 clonotypes were shared across several donors. Naive subsets generally had larger estimated clonotype richness than memory subsets. The genetic and exposure-history diversity represented was limited by the small number of donors. Pairwise subsampling indicated that sequencing depth was expected to affect the degree of clonotype sharing among donors. Sampling was restricted to blood, and TCR repertoires in tissues likely differ from the TCR repertoires found in blood. Even with the large sequencing depth, rarefaction of the sorted-subset datasets indicated that sequencing was incomplete.

The source material was naive CD8+ T cells sorted from blood. This specimen's cell subset or site label, interpreted: CD45RA+CCR7+. The V and J segments used are TRBV11-2 and TRBJ2-3; no D gene call is confident. The receptor was isolated from a man aged 18 to 29 in good health. The nucleotide sequence is given as TGTGCCAGCAGCTTAGTGTTGGATACGCAGTATTTT. Its coded protein is CASSLVLDTQYF.